Following are 25 T cell receptor beta chains from one sample sequenced in a study of blood T cell repertoires in COVID-19. The protocol was immunoSEQ multiplex PCR, while the TCRdb copy is restricted to in-frame clones and leaves out a portion. Among hundreds of thousands of clones listed, nearly 90% were seen once. The sequenced material came from peripheral blood. All receptors derive from a man between 18 and 35 years old with active or convalescent COVID-19.

The chain uses TRBV6-2 or TRBV6-3 and TRBJ2-3; 10 bases line up with TRBD2. The V gene's germline CDR1 is MNHEY and CDR2 SVGEGT. V was pared by 6 bases and J by 2 bases, with 8 bases of the junction left unmatched. This CDR3 comprises 16 residues. In DNA, the CDR3 is TGTGCCAGCAGCTTTGGGACTAGCGATCCCACAGATACGCAGTATTTT. Translating gives CASSFGTSDPTDTQYF.

This chain joins TRBV19 and TRBJ2-2, with unresolved D. The CDR3 contains 16 residues. Germline V CDR1 and CDR2: LNHDA, SQIVND (reference sequence). Trimming shortened V by 3 bases and J by 4 bases, and 15 bases separated the two germline ends. In nucleotides, the CDR3 is TGTGCCAGTAGTATTTTCCCTGACACTGGCACCGGGGAGCTGTTTTTT. This codes for CASSIFPDTGTGELFF.

This chain joins TRBV28 and TRBJ2-2; 9 bases match TRBD1. Germline CDR1 MDHEN, CDR2 SYDVKM. The CDR3 runs 17 residues. V dropped 6 bases and J dropped 3; count of bases not matched to a gene: 11. The CDR3 DNA reads TGTGCCAGCAGACCTAACAGGGGGCGGAAGGACACCGGGGAGCTGTTTTTT. This gives the protein CASRPNRGRKDTGELFF. Full variable domain (rest looked up from reference TRBV28 and TRBJ2-2): DVKVTQSSRYLVKRTGEKVFLECVQDMDHENMFWYRQDPGLGLRLIYFSYDVKMKEKGDIPEGYSVSREKKERFSLILESASTNQTSMYLCASRPNRGRKDTGELFFGEGSRLTVL.

The V and J genes are TRBV5-4 and TRBJ1-4; 11 nucleotides align to TRBD1. Germline CDR1 reads SGHNT; CDR2 reads YYREEE (reference sequence). Trimming at V came to 4 bases and at J to 0 bases, leaving 2 bases not matched to a gene. The CDR3 totals 16 residues. The CDR3 is CASSQGQGATNEKLFF. The CDR3 DNA sequence: TGTGCCAGCAGCCAGGGACAGGGGGCAACTAATGAAAAACTGTTTTTT.

The chain recombines TRBV6-2 or TRBV6-3 with TRBJ2-7; weak D call: TRBD1 (7 bases). CDR1 and CDR2 (germline): MNHEY, SVGEGT. V was clipped by 2 bases and J by 7 bases, with 24 bases between them. The CDR3 is 17 amino acids. The CDR3, as DNA: TGTGCCAGCAGTTACGGGACAGCGGTCAGGACCCGGGGGGAGCAGTACTTC. Translated: CASSYGTAVRTRGEQYF.

The chain recombines TRBV6-5 with TRBJ1-3; D might be TRBD1 (6 bases). Germline assignment: CDR1 MNHEY and CDR2 SVGAGI. CDR3 length: 14 residues. V was clipped by 6 bases and J by 1 base, with 10 bases between them. This CDR3 reads CASSQTGSGNTIYF. The DNA for the CDR3 is TGTGCCAGCAGCCAAACAGGGTCTGGAAACACCATATATTTT.

The chain links TRBV5-5 to TRBJ2-5; a weak D match, TRBD1 (6 bases). The CDR3 contains 15 residues. Germline lookup yields CDR1 SGHKS and CDR2 YYEKEE (reference sequence). V lost 6 bases and J 1 base, leaving 16 bases between the germline ends. CDR3 in DNA: TGTGCCAGCACTGACCGAGGGGGAATCCAAGAGACCCAGTACTTC. Protein: CASTDRGGIQETQYF.

The rearrangement joins TRBV1 to TRBJ1-4. TRBV1 represents a pseudogene. This CDR3 comprises 18 residues. This CDR3 is CTSSHDSAPRHTNEKLFF. The DNA of the CDR3 is TGCACCAGCAGCCACGACTCCGCCCCGAGGCATACTAATGAAAAACTGTTTTTT.

The V and J genes are TRBV12-3 or TRBV12-4 and TRBJ2-7, with D unclear. The V and J ends lost 7 bases and 5 bases respectively, with 9 bases between them. This CDR3 spans 11 amino acids. The DNA for the CDR3 is TGTGCCAGCACCCAAAGCCACGAGCAGTACTTC. Amino acids: CASTQSHEQYF.

The chain links TRBV19 to TRBJ2-5; 7 positions agree with TRBD2. This CDR3 comprises 14 residues. V shed 2 bases and J 2 bases; nucleotides not matched to a gene: 2. Looked up from germline, CDR1 is LNHDA and CDR2 is SQIVND (reference sequence). The CDR3 sequence: CASSISSGQETQYF. CDR3 coding DNA: TGTGCCAGTAGTATAAGTAGCGGGCAAGAGACCCAGTACTTC.

This clone has more than one count but fewer than ten. This chain links TRBV28 with TRBJ2-1, with 9 bases that match TRBD1. The CDR3 is 13 residues long. Losses at the gene ends were 7 bases for V and 4 bases for J; bases not matched to a gene: 2. The germline V gene encodes CDR1 MDHEN and CDR2 SYDVKM. DNA of the CDR3: TGTGCCAGCATCGGACAGGGGTACAATGAGCAGTTCTTC. Protein sequence: CASIGQGYNEQFF.

The V and J genes are TRBV4-3 and TRBJ2-7; 10 bases align to TRBD1. The V segment lost 2 bases and the J segment 4 bases; nucleotides outside the gene matches: 11. The length of the CDR3 is 17 residues. Germline V gene lookup returns CDR1 LGHNA and CDR2 YSLEER. The CDR3 sequence is CASSQYAGQGSLYEQYF. The CDR3 region has the DNA TGCGCCAGCAGCCAATATGCGGGACAGGGGTCCCTATACGAGCAGTACTTC.

The CDR3, as DNA: TGTGCCAGCAGCTCCGGCAGGGGATCCTACGAGCAGTACTTC. Its protein product is CASSSGRGSYEQYF. This sequence joins TRBV7-2 and TRBJ2-7; tentative D call: TRBD1 (6 bases). CDR1 is SGHTA, CDR2 FQGNSA, per germline. V was pared by 4 bases and J by 1 base, with 11 bases between. This CDR3 has 14 amino acids.

This clone was observed a handful of times. This chain uses TRBV30 with TRBJ2-1; 9 nucleotides agree with TRBD2. V lost 1 base, J lost 3 bases, and 7 bases stayed unmatched. The CDR3 runs to 16 residues. Germline V gives CDR1 GTSNPN, CDR2 SVGIG (reference sequence). The CDR3 DNA reads as TGTGCCTGGAGTGCTCCGACTAGCGGATACTACAATGAGCAGTTCTTC. It encodes CAWSAPTSGYYNEQFF.

This chain's CDR3 is CASINEQYF. DNA for the CDR3: TGTGCCAGCATAAACGAGCAGTACTTC. The chain has TRBV27 and TRBJ2-7; no definite D call. The ends were cut back, 7 bases at V and 5 bases at J, with 3 bases in the middle. The CDR3 contains 9 residues. Germline-derived CDR1 and CDR2 are MNHEY and SMNVEV (reference sequence).

The J gene is TRBJ2-7, the V gene TRBV5-4; 10 bases match TRBD2. V gave up 0 bases and J gave up 9 bases; unmatched junction bases: 9. This CDR3 has 15 residues. Germline V gene data show CDR1 as SGHNT and CDR2 as YYREEE (reference sequence). The CDR3 region is CASSLGLAGVGGQYF. The DNA for the CDR3 is TGTGCCAGCAGCTTGGGACTAGCGGGCGTGGGCGGGCAGTACTTC.

Written as DNA, the CDR3 is TGTGCCAGCAGTTACCGGACTAGCGGGAGGGTCAATGAGCAGTTCTTC. The encoded protein is CASSYRTSGRVNEQFF. V gene TRBV6-5 combines with J gene TRBJ2-1; 15 bases fit TRBD2. This CDR3 comprises 16 residues. Germline trimming cut 2 bases from V and 6 bases from J; bases unmatched to any gene: 2. Germline V gene sequence: CDR1 MNHEY, CDR2 SVGAGI.

CDR3 bases: TGTGCCAGCAGTGATGGGACAGGGCCAGATACGCAGTATTTT. Its protein product is CASSDGTGPDTQYF. The gene calls are TRBV6-1 and TRBJ2-3, with TRBD1 matching 9 bases. CDR3 length: 14 amino acids. With V trimmed by 3 bases and J by 4 bases, 2 bases remained unmatched. The V gene's germline CDR1 is MNHNS and CDR2 SASEGT.

The V call is TRBV6-5, the J call TRBJ2-2, with D possibly being TRBD2 (6 bases). This CDR3 contains 15 residues. V was pared by 8 bases and J by 1 base, with 14 bases between. Germline assignment: CDR1 MNHEY and CDR2 SVGAGI. CDR3 nucleotides: TGTGCCAGCGCGGGACTGGGATGGAACACCGGGGAGCTGTTTTTT. Encoded protein: CASAGLGWNTGELFF.

The rearrangement joins TRBV7-2 to TRBJ2-6, with D tentatively TRBD1 (6 bases). The CDR3 extends over 15 amino acids. Germline CDR1 is SGHTA and CDR2 is FQGNSA. The V end was cut by 4 bases, the J end by 2 bases, with 9 bases between. The CDR3 DNA sequence: TGTGCCAGCAGCTCAACAGGGACTGGGGCCAACGTCCTGACTTTC. It specifies CASSSTGTGANVLTF.

J is TRBJ2-3 and V is TRBV4-3; D unresolved. In germline, CDR1 is LGHNA, CDR2 YSLEER. Deletions cut 0 bases from V and 2 bases from J, with 9 bases between. CDR3 length equals 15 residues. The CDR3 coding sequence is TGCGCCAGCAGCCAAGACAGGCATCCCACAGATACGCAGTATTTT. Protein product: CASSQDRHPTDTQYF.

J is TRBJ1-1 and V is TRBV5-1; TRBD1 matches 7 bases. The ends lost 2 bases at V and 1 base at J; junction bases unmatched: 5. The germline CDR1 and CDR2 sequences are SGHRS and YFSETQ. This CDR3 spans 15 amino acids. The CDR3 loop reads CASSLSGGGNTEAFF. The CDR3 region has the DNA TGCGCCAGCAGCTTATCAGGGGGAGGGAACACTGAAGCTTTCTTT.

This rearrangement joins TRBV28 to TRBJ2-1, with 7 bases aligning to TRBD1. This CDR3 is 17 amino acids long. Germline CDR1 and CDR2: MDHEN and SYDVKM. J was trimmed by 7 bases and V by 6 bases; bases with no gene match: 18. For the CDR3, the DNA is TGTGCCAGCAGCTCCAGGGGGATGGGGGCGCAGGATAATGAGCAGTTCTTC. This codes for CASSSRGMGAQDNEQFF.

The chain recombines TRBV7-6 with TRBJ2-5; maybe TRBD2 (6 bases). Trimming removed 5 bases at V and 2 bases at J, with 15 bases between. This CDR3 is built from 15 residues. Germline-derived CDR1 and CDR2 are SGHVS and FNYEAQ. CDR3 sequence: CASSNPPGTQETQYF. DNA of the CDR3: TGTGCCAGCAGCAACCCCCCCGGGACTCAAGAGACCCAGTACTTC. Complete variable domain (other parts from reference TRBV7-6 and TRBJ2-5): GAGVSQSPRYKVTKRGQDVALRCDPISGHVSLYWYRQALGQGPEFLTYFNYEAQQDKSGLPNDRFSAERPEGSISTLTIQRTEQRDSAMYRCASSNPPGTQETQYFGPGTRLLVL.

V is TRBV27 and J is TRBJ2-1; TRBD2 agrees at 8 bases. Germline loops: CDR1 MNHEY, CDR2 SMNVEV (reference sequence). CDR3 length: 15 amino acids. The V segment lost 5 bases and the J segment 6 bases; nucleotides outside the gene matches: 9. The CDR3 loop is CASSPLRGGTNEQFF. DNA for the CDR3: TGTGCCAGCAGTCCCCTTCGGGGGGGCACCAATGAGCAGTTCTTC.